This TCR beta chain was documented in a study of cytomegalovirus exposure and HLA in healthy donors. Study-level points and caveats: The majority of TCR sequences were rare, yet some public TCRs appeared in many donors. Later examination showed HLA-associated TCR beta chains had greater clonal expansion than equally common others. There were several of the most significant clusters that appeared linked to common viral pathogens in a later analysis.

CDR3 length: 13 residues. The V gene lost 8 bases and the J gene lost 2 bases, with 9 bases spanning the gap. The germline V gene encodes CDR1 LNHNV and CDR2 YYDKDF (reference sequence). About this clone: Antigen: not known.

13 Jbeta primers and 60 Vbeta primers were used for the PCR. The repertoire was sequenced with immunoSEQ multiplex PCR; TCRdb's copy has only in-frame clones and lacks some. The sample lists around 130,000 clones, around 73% seen once, with approximately 1.2% in the top ten. Sequences were obtained from PBMCs. This receptor was obtained from a man aged 45-65 years in good health and CMV-seronegative. V and J are TRBV15 and TRBJ1-4, with D possibly matching TRBD1 (6 bases). The CDR3 nucleotides read TGTGCCACCGGGGGGGCCACTAATGAAAAACTGTTTTTT. Its translation: CATGGATNEKLFF.